This T cell receptor beta chain was sequenced for a study of T-cell memory formation after mild COVID-19. Study information: Across donors, TCR clusters were largely donor specific. Study outcomes and limitations: The authors did not confirm SARS-CoV-2 specificity of second-wave clones peaking day 37. CD4+ contracting clones were found mainly in CM and EM, and CD8+ ones in EMRA. Prior to infection, memory already included some responding clones, suggesting cross-reactive memory joined.

A single record per CDR3 protein comes from TCRdb applying MiXCR to the 5' RACE reads. The table includes 300,000 to 400,000 distinct CDR3 sequences, around 13% detected once. V gave up 3 bases and J gave up 5 bases; unmatched junction bases: 4. The V gene's germline CDR1 is SEHNR and CDR2 FQNEAQ (reference sequence). This CDR3 has 14 amino acids. This clonotype has a handful of counts. Antigen specificity is unknown. The rearrangement joins TRBV7-9 to TRBJ1-2; 9 positions match TRBD1. Input material: PBMCs or a T cell subset sorted from them (not recorded which). The receptor's source is a man between 18 and 29 years old who had mild COVID-19 (a few samples of this study predate the infection). Cell type and time point are not known. Here the CDR3 reads CASSFGTGKYGYTF. The CDR3 DNA sequence: TGTGCCAGCAGCTTTGGGACAGGGAAGTATGGCTACACCTTC.